The 2 T cell receptor beta chains below were found in one sample sequenced in a study of response to subunit inactivated influenza vaccine. TCRdb analysed the RT-PCR reads with MiXCR anew, one entry per CDR3 protein. Among 650,000 to 850,000 distinct CDR3 sequences listed, approximately 13% were seen once. Sequenced material: PBMCs from blood, taken roughly 15 days before vaccination. These receptors were collected from a middle-aged man who received an inactivated influenza vaccine.

This clonotype turned up a few times. The chain combines TRBV12-3 or TRBV12-4 with TRBJ2-1; D tentatively reads TRBD1 or TRBD2 (5 bases each). The CDR3 extends over 14 amino acids. Trimming left V 6 bases short and J 3 bases short, with 12 bases between. CDR3 coding DNA: TGTGCCAGCAGACTCCGGGACGGCTACAATGAGCAGTTCTTC. As protein: CASRLRDGYNEQFF.

This clonotype was detected a few times. V and J are TRBV11-2 and TRBJ2-1, with 9 bases that match TRBD2. The CDR3 contains 12 residues. Germline CDR1 reads SGHAT; CDR2 reads FQNNGV. Trimming cost V 3 bases and J 16 bases; bases outside gene matches: 7. The CDR3: CASSFPGLASFF. The CDR3 bases are TGTGCCAGCAGCTTCCCGGGACTAGCTTCTTTCTTC.